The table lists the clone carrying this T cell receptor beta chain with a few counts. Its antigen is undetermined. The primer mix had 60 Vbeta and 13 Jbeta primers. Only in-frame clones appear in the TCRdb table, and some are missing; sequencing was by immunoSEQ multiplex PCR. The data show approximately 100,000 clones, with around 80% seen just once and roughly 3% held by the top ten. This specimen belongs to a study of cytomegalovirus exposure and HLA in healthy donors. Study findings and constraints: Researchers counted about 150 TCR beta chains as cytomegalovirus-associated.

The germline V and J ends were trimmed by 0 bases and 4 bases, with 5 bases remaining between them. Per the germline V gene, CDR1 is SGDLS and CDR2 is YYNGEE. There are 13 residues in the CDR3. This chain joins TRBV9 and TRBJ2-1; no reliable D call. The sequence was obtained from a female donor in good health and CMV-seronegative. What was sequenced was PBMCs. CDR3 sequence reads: CASSVEEYNEQFF. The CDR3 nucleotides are TGTGCCAGCAGCGTAGAGGAGTACAATGAGCAGTTCTTC.